The 20 T cell receptor beta chains below all came from one sample that was sequenced in a study of OX40 agonist ivuxolimab in advanced cancers. TCRdb's copy holds only in-frame clones and misses some; the assay was immunoSEQ multiplex PCR. The data contain 30,000 or so clones, nearly 85% of them seen just once; the ten biggest clones take up more than 20%. The input for sequencing was CD4+ or CD8+ T cells sorted from blood, taken in a trial of the OX40 agonist ivuxolimab. These receptors originate from an adult with an advanced solid tumor such as melanoma, head and neck, liver or kidney cancer.

The rearrangement links TRBV28 to TRBJ2-3, with D possibly being TRBD1 (5 bases). Deletions cut 5 bases from V and 4 bases from J, with 10 bases between. The germline CDR1 and CDR2 sequences are MDHEN and SYDVKM. The CDR3 has 13 residues. The chain's CDR3 is CASSGASADTQYF. CDR3 DNA sequence: TGTGCCAGCAGTGGGGCCTCGGCAGATACGCAGTATTTT.

The chain joins TRBV5-8 to TRBJ2-3, with 9 bases identical to TRBD1. V shed 4 bases and J 4 bases; nucleotides not matched to a gene: 7. The CDR3 has 15 residues. Germline V gene lookup returns CDR1 SGHTS and CDR2 YDEGEE. The CDR3 protein is CASSAGQGGADTQYF. Here the CDR3 DNA reads TGTGCCAGCAGCGCGGGACAGGGAGGGGCAGATACGCAGTATTTT.

Of note for this clone: A read error likely explains this, since a far larger clone differs by one base. At the DNA level, this CDR3 is encoded by other sequences in the same sample as well. The chain combines TRBV5-1 with TRBJ1-5, with D perhaps matching TRBD1 (5 bases). The V and J ends lost 0 bases and 6 bases respectively, with 10 bases between them. Germline assignment: CDR1 SGHRS and CDR2 YFSETQ. The CDR3 runs 14 residues. For the CDR3, the DNA is TGCGCCAGCAGCTTGGCCGGGGACGGTCAGCCCCAGCATTTT. It codes for CASSLAGDGQPQHF.

The J gene is TRBJ1-5, the V gene TRBV6-1; 9 bases agree with TRBD1. Germline V gene lookup returns CDR1 MNHNS and CDR2 SASEGT. J lost 0 bases, V lost 3 bases, and 6 bases had no gene match. This CDR3 region has 17 residues. CDR3 amino acids: CASSEWTGENSNQPQHF. As DNA, the CDR3 is TGTGCCAGCAGTGAGTGGACAGGGGAAAATAGCAATCAGCCCCAGCATTTT.

In this sample, this clone turned up many times. The chain has TRBV28 and TRBJ2-1, with 10 bases that match TRBD2. The CDR3 has 18 amino acids. V dropped 6 bases and J dropped 1; count of bases not matched to a gene: 12. Germline CDR1 and CDR2: MDHEN and SYDVKM. As DNA, the CDR3 is TGTGCCAGCAGCCCCGGGCTAGCGGGAGAGAGATCCTACAATGAGCAGTTCTTC. Its translation is CASSPGLAGERSYNEQFF.

This chain links TRBV27 with TRBJ2-2, with TRBD1 as a possible D gene (6 bases). Trimming removed 2 bases from V and 3 bases from J, with 10 bases in between. Germline lookup yields CDR1 MNHEY and CDR2 SMNVEV (reference sequence). This CDR3 contains 15 residues. Written as DNA, the CDR3 is TGTGCCAGCAGTTTACTCGGACAGTACACCGGGGAGCTGTTTTTT. It yields the protein CASSLLGQYTGELFF.

The J gene is TRBJ2-7, the V gene TRBV7-6, with 8 bases identical to TRBD1. Germline lookup yields CDR1 SGHVS and CDR2 FNYEAQ. This CDR3 comprises 12 residues. The J segment lost 6 bases and the V segment lost 5 bases, leaving 3 bases of the junction unmatched. CDR3 DNA sequence: TGTGCCAGCAGCCCACAGGGGGGCGAGCAGTACTTC. The encoded protein is CASSPQGGEQYF.

This clone occurred a few times. This chain connects TRBV19 to TRBJ2-6; possible D gene TRBD2, 5 bases. Germline-derived CDR1 and CDR2 are LNHDA and SQIVND (reference sequence). The CDR3 runs 15 residues. Trimming cost V 0 bases and J 4 bases, with 7 bases left between them. CDR3 protein: CASSIEAAGANVLTF. CDR3 bases: TGTGCCAGTAGTATAGAAGCGGCAGGGGCCAACGTCCTGACTTTC. Together with reference TRBV19 and TRBJ2-6, the CDR3 gives the full variable domain: DGGITQSPKYLFRKEGQNVTLSCEQNLNHDAMYWYRQDPGQGLRLIYYSQIVNDFQKGDIAEGYSVSREKKESFPLTVTSAQKNPTAFYLCASSIEAAGANVLTFGAGSRLTVL.

The rearrangement links TRBV7-9 to TRBJ1-1; TRBD1 might be the D (5 bases). Per the germline V gene, CDR1 is SEHNR and CDR2 is FQNEAQ (reference sequence). The CDR3 has 14 residues. Trimming pared 5 bases from V and 1 base from J, leaving 11 bases between. CDR3 sequence: CASSPGLRNTEAFF. CDR3 coding DNA: TGTGCCAGCAGCCCGGGACTCAGGAACACTGAAGCTTTCTTT.

This clone has only one observation. Here the CDR3 DNA reads TGTGCCAGCTCACCATGGAAGGAGGACTATGGCTACACCTTC. The encoded protein is CASSPWKEDYGYTF. The chain employs TRBV18 and TRBJ1-2; D not resolved. CDR1 is KGHSH and CDR2 is LQKENI in the germline V gene. The length of the CDR3 is 14 residues. Trimming pared 2 bases from V and 3 bases from J, leaving 10 bases between.

The chain carries TRBV6-1 and TRBJ2-1; D is unresolved. Trimming left V 5 bases short and J 7 bases short, with 12 bases between. The CDR3 covers 13 residues. CDR1 and CDR2 (germline): MNHNS, SASEGT. This CDR3 is CASSPLGPNEQFF. In nucleotides, the CDR3 is TGTGCCAGCAGTCCTCTTGGTCCTAATGAGCAGTTCTTC.

The rearrangement links TRBV2 to TRBJ1-6; 7 bases line up with TRBD1. The germline CDR1 and CDR2 sequences are SNHLY and FYNNEI. Germline trimming cut 2 bases from V and 0 bases from J; bases unmatched to any gene: 10. The CDR3 runs to 19 residues. The CDR3 region is CASSERGGQMHSYNSPLHF. The CDR3 DNA reads TGTGCCAGCAGTGAAAGGGGGGGACAGATGCACTCCTATAATTCACCCCTCCACTTT. Looking up the rest from reference TRBV2 and TRBJ1-6 gives the full variable domain: EPEVTQTPSHQVTQMGQEVILRCVPISNHLYFYWYRQILGQKVEFLVSFYNNEISEKSEIFDDQFSVERPDGSNFTLKIRSTKLEDSAMYFCASSERGGQMHSYNSPLHFGNGTRLTVT.

CDR3 in amino acids: CASSLALGTGPWANYGYTF. In DNA, the CDR3 is TGTGCCAGCAGCTTAGCATTGGGGACAGGTCCATGGGCTAACTATGGCTACACCTTC. The genes are TRBV7-9 and TRBJ1-2, with 8 bases that match TRBD1. Germline loops: CDR1 SEHNR, CDR2 FQNEAQ (reference sequence). V was clipped by 0 bases and J by 0 bases; unmatched bases: 12. The length of the CDR3 is 19 residues.

Points on this clone: Sequence at one end of the junction differs from germline and may be a read error. CDR3: CASSSGTGEAEIQYF. The CDR3 nucleotides are TGTGCCAGCAGTTCCGGGACAGGGGAAGCGGAGATCCAGTACTTC. The chain joins TRBV6-1 to TRBJ2-5, with TRBD1 matching 10 bases. This CDR3 spans 15 amino acids. The germline V gene encodes CDR1 MNHNS and CDR2 SASEGT.

This clone was observed a few times. The chain couples TRBV29-1 to TRBJ1-2, with D possibly being TRBD1 (6 bases). V dropped 7 bases and J dropped 1 base, with 13 bases sitting between them. Germline CDR1 and CDR2: SQVTM and ANQGSEA. The CDR3 is made up of 13 amino acids. Here the CDR3 reads CSAEPQGNYGYTF. CDR3 sequence (DNA): TGCAGCGCGGAACCACAGGGTAACTATGGCTACACCTTC. Full variable domain (missing parts from reference TRBV29-1 and TRBJ1-2): SAVISQKPSRDICQRGTSLTIQCQVDSQVTMMFWYRQQPGQSLTLIATANQGSEATYESGFVIDKFPISRPNLTFSTLTVSNMSPEDSSIYLCSAEPQGNYGYTFGSGTRLTVV.

The chain employs TRBV15 and TRBJ1-2; D remains ambiguous. The V end lost 0 bases, the J end lost 3 bases, and 8 bases lay between the germline ends. This CDR3 has 14 residues. Germline CDR1 and CDR2: LNHNV and YYDKDF (reference sequence). This CDR3 reads CATSRDGHDYGYTF. The CDR3 nucleotides read TGTGCCACCAGCAGAGATGGCCACGACTATGGCTACACCTTC.

The chain joins TRBV7-9 to TRBJ1-3; D is ambiguous. Germline lookup yields CDR1 SEHNR and CDR2 FQNEAQ (reference sequence). This CDR3 contains 12 residues. V was trimmed by 9 bases and J by 0 bases, leaving 6 bases between them. The chain's CDR3 is CASPSSGNTIYF. In DNA, the CDR3 is TGTGCCAGTCCGAGCTCTGGAAACACCATATATTTT.

The CDR3 coding sequence is TGTGCCAGCAGGAGTGACAGGGGTACCGGGGAGCTGTTTTTT. It translates to CASRSDRGTGELFF. The chain has TRBV28 and TRBJ2-2; 8 bases agree with TRBD1. The CDR3 is made up of 14 amino acids. V was pared by 6 bases and J by 5 bases, with 5 bases of the junction left unmatched. Germline V lookup: CDR1 MDHEN, CDR2 SYDVKM.

This chain connects TRBV29-1 to TRBJ2-1, with 7 bases that match TRBD2. After removal of 4 bases from V and 4 bases from J, the junction contained 10 bases not matched to a gene. Looked up from germline, CDR1 is SQVTM and CDR2 is ANQGSEA. The CDR3 is made up of 15 amino acids. CDR3 bases: TGCAGCGTTGCCGGACCGGGACTATATTACAATGAGCAGTTCTTC. This sequence encodes CSVAGPGLYYNEQFF.

This chain uses TRBV2 with TRBJ2-1; D may be TRBD2 (6 bases). V shed 6 bases and J shed 2 bases, with 14 bases lying between them. CDR3 size: 15 residues. The germline V gene encodes CDR1 SNHLY and CDR2 FYNNEI. In DNA form, the CDR3 reads TGTGCCAGCAGACCCACTAGCTCCCCCTACAATGAGCAGTTCTTC. Protein sequence: CASRPTSSPYNEQFF.